In this sample, the clone carrying this T cell receptor (beta chain) turned up once. The CDR3 sequence is 17 residues long. Clones were sequenced by immunoSEQ multiplex PCR, and TCRdb holds only the in-frame ones, with some missing. Of 110,000 or so clones detected, around 93% appear once; the ten largest clones hold roughly 6.2%. These data belong to a study of T cell changes during pregnancy in multiple sclerosis. The material sequenced was peripheral blood, taken before pregnancy. The rearrangement uses TRBV1 and TRBJ2-7; no DNA check was done on the table's D call, TRBD2. TRBV1 is described as a pseudogene. The clonotype originates from a female donor with multiple sclerosis, enrolled in a pregnancy study. The CDR3 protein is CTSSQPQTSGSSYEQYF. The CDR3 DNA follows: TGCACCAGCAGCCAACCTCAGACTAGCGGCAGCTCCTACGAGCAGTACTTC.